Shown below are 25 T cell receptor beta chains from a single sample sequenced in a study of Siglec-9 on CD8 T cells in melanoma. Clones were read by immunoSEQ multiplex PCR, and TCRdb kept only the in-frame ones, dropping some. The data show more than 25,000 clones, with roughly 78% seen just once and approximately 5.4% held by the top ten. Specimen: Siglec-9- CD8+ T cells sorted from blood. These receptors originate from a human donor in good health.

The rearrangement links TRBV29-1 to TRBJ2-3; D may correspond to TRBD1 or TRBD2 (6 bases each). V was clipped by 6 bases and J by 0 bases, with 16 bases between them. Germline CDR1 is SQVTM and CDR2 is ANQGSEA. This CDR3 is 15 amino acids long. Written as DNA, the CDR3 is TGCAGCGTAGGCTCCGGGGGCCGTAGCACAGATACGCAGTATTTT. Amino acids: CSVGSGGRSTDTQYF.

This clone was seen a single time. The V and J genes are TRBV27 and TRBJ2-3, with 10 bases lining up with TRBD2. The trim removed 4 bases at V and 3 bases at J, leaving 7 bases unmatched. The CDR3 sequence is 16 residues long. Germline values: CDR1 MNHEY, CDR2 SMNVEV (reference sequence). The CDR3 reads CASSSRLAGGTDTQYF. DNA of the CDR3: TGTGCCAGCAGTTCCAGACTAGCGGGTGGAACAGATACGCAGTATTTT.

This chain joins TRBV29-1 and TRBJ2-1; 11 nucleotides line up with TRBD2. The CDR3 has 15 amino acids. Germline V gene data show CDR1 as SQVTM and CDR2 as ANQGSEA. Unmatched junction bases numbered 9, after V lost 3 bases and J lost 8 bases. In DNA, the CDR3 is TGCAGCGTTGAGGCCTTAGCGGGAGGGGTGGATGAGCAGTTCTTC. It translates to CSVEALAGGVDEQFF.

V usage is TRBV5-1 and J usage is TRBJ1-5; possibly TRBD1 for D (6 bases). The V end was cut by 3 bases, the J end by 5 bases, with 12 bases between. This CDR3 is built from 14 residues. From germline, CDR1 is SGHRS and CDR2 YFSETQ. DNA for the CDR3: TGCGCCAGCAGCTCGGACAGCCGCGATCAGCCCCAGCATTTT. Its protein product is CASSSDSRDQPQHF.

V is TRBV7-6 and J is TRBJ1-5, with D tentatively TRBD1 (6 bases). Looked up from germline, CDR1 is SGHVS and CDR2 is FNYEAQ. The CDR3 is 14 residues long. V dropped 4 bases and J dropped 0 bases, with 7 bases sitting between them. The CDR3 protein is CASSSGDSNQPQHF. The DNA of the CDR3 is TGTGCCAGCAGCTCAGGGGATAGCAATCAGCCCCAGCATTTT.

The V gene is TRBV5-1, the J gene TRBJ2-1; 13 bases map to TRBD2. Trimming took 7 bases from V and 8 from J; bases not matched to a gene: 12. Looked up from germline, CDR1 is SGHRS and CDR2 is YFSETQ. The CDR3 is 16 residues long. CDR3 in amino acids: CASGGTSGATGYEQFF. The CDR3 DNA sequence: TGCGCCAGCGGGGGGACTAGCGGGGCTACCGGGTATGAGCAGTTCTTC.

The chain links TRBV19 to TRBJ2-3, with a tentative D call TRBD1 (5 bases). Between the trimmed V and J ends, which lost 2 bases and 0 bases, there was a span of 9 bases. Germline lookup yields CDR1 LNHDA and CDR2 SQIVND (reference sequence). This CDR3 region has 15 residues. The CDR3 region has the DNA TGTGCCAGTAGTATAATCCAGGGTAGCACAGATACGCAGTATTTT. Translation gives CASSIIQGSTDTQYF.

The rearrangement links TRBV19 to TRBJ1-5, with 8 bases lining up with TRBD1. The germline V gene encodes CDR1 LNHDA and CDR2 SQIVND (reference sequence). V lost 7 bases and J lost 6; bases outside the gene matches: 8. The CDR3 contains 14 residues. CDR3 coding DNA: TGTGCCAGTAAGCTCAGGGGGCTGGGTCAGCCCCAGCATTTT. Its protein is CASKLRGLGQPQHF. Based on the CDR3 plus reference TRBV19 and TRBJ1-5, the full variable domain is DGGITQSPKYLFRKEGQNVTLSCEQNLNHDAMYWYRQDPGQGLRLIYYSQIVNDFQKGDIAEGYSVSREKKESFPLTVTSAQKNPTAFYLCASKLRGLGQPQHFGDGTRLSIL.

This rearrangement joins TRBV10-1 to TRBJ2-7; TRBD1 matches at 7 bases. CDR1 and CDR2 from the germline V gene are WNHNN and SYGVQD (reference sequence). V lost 3 bases and J lost 2; bases outside the gene matches: 4. The CDR3 consists of 14 residues. The CDR3 sequence: CASSEQGSTYEQYF. The CDR3 coding sequence is TGCGCCAGCAGTGAACAGGGGAGCACCTACGAGCAGTACTTC.

This rearrangement joins TRBV5-8 to TRBJ2-7; 11 bases are a match to TRBD1. The length of the CDR3 is 16 residues. Germline-derived CDR1 and CDR2 are SGHTS and YDEGEE. Trimming cost V 5 bases and J 4 bases; bases outside gene matches: 11. The CDR3 reads CASSFPRTGGGYEQYF. CDR3 bases: TGTGCCAGCAGTTTCCCACGGACAGGGGGCGGGTACGAGCAGTACTTC.

V usage is TRBV6-1 and J usage is TRBJ1-4, with D unclear. The CDR3 extends over 13 amino acids. With 4 bases removed from V and 8 bases from J, the gap between germline ends came to 11 bases. Germline V gives CDR1 MNHNS, CDR2 SASEGT. The CDR3 DNA follows: TGTGCCAGCAGTGTAATTCCCTACGAAAAACTGTTTTTT. Its translation: CASSVIPYEKLFF.

On this clone itself: The junction departs from germline at one end; a sequencing error may be responsible. The chain carries TRBV7-9 and TRBJ1-1, with D possibly matching TRBD1 (5 bases). The CDR3 spans 10 residues. Germline lookup yields CDR1 SEHNR and CDR2 FQNEAQ (reference sequence). CDR3 amino acids: CATGDPTGIF. The CDR3 DNA reads as TGTGCCACGGGGGATCCGACCGGAATCTTT.

The J gene is TRBJ1-3, the V gene TRBV6-5; 9 bases match TRBD1. V lost 5 bases, J lost 4 bases, and 6 bases stayed unmatched. CDR1 and CDR2 from the germline V gene are MNHEY and SVGAGI. The CDR3 totals 15 residues. The CDR3 DNA reads TGTGCCAGCAGTCCGGGACAGGGATGGGGAAACACCATATATTTT. The encoded protein is CASSPGQGWGNTIYF.

The rearrangement joins TRBV19 to TRBJ2-5; possible D gene TRBD2, 6 bases. The CDR3 has 14 amino acids. Germline CDR1 LNHDA, CDR2 SQIVND (reference sequence). V lost 3 bases to trimming and J lost 5 bases, with 13 bases between them. Written as DNA, the CDR3 is TGTGCCAGTAGTATTTTCCTCGGAGGGGAGACCCAGTACTTC. This sequence encodes CASSIFLGGETQYF. Combining the CDR3 with reference TRBV19 and TRBJ2-5 gives the whole variable domain DGGITQSPKYLFRKEGQNVTLSCEQNLNHDAMYWYRQDPGQGLRLIYYSQIVNDFQKGDIAEGYSVSREKKESFPLTVTSAQKNPTAFYLCASSIFLGGETQYFGPGTRLLVL.

The J gene is TRBJ1-5, the V gene TRBV19, with D hard to call. V lost 3 bases to trimming and J lost 4 bases, with 10 bases between them. CDR1 is LNHDA and CDR2 is SQIVND in the germline V gene (reference sequence). The CDR3 covers 14 residues. CDR3 in amino acids: CASSIIQRNQPQHF. The CDR3 nucleotides read TGTGCCAGTAGTATCATACAGAGAAATCAGCCCCAGCATTTT.

The chain has TRBV19 and TRBJ2-1; TRBD1 aligns across 7 bases. Germline V gene lookup returns CDR1 LNHDA and CDR2 SQIVND (reference sequence). Unmatched junction bases numbered 5, after V lost 5 bases and J lost 10 bases. The CDR3 has 12 amino acids. CDR3 loop: CASSLQGYEQFF. The CDR3 nucleotides are TGTGCCAGTAGTCTACAGGGGTACGAGCAGTTCTTC.

This sequence joins TRBV5-1 and TRBJ2-7, with D tentatively TRBD2 (6 bases). Looked up from germline, CDR1 is SGHRS and CDR2 is YFSETQ. Trimming took off 4 bases at V and 3 bases at J, with 14 bases between the two ends. CDR3 length: 14 amino acids. CDR3 loop: CASSAGGPGYEQYV. The CDR3 region has the DNA TGCGCCAGCAGCGCCGGGGGTCCTGGCTACGAGCAGTACGTC.

The chain links TRBV6-5 to TRBJ1-5, with D maybe TRBD1 (6 bases). The V and J ends lost 5 bases and 1 base respectively, with 12 bases between them. The CDR3 contains 15 residues. Looked up from germline, CDR1 is MNHEY and CDR2 is SVGAGI. DNA for the CDR3: TGTGCCAGCAGTAACCGGGACAAGAGCAATCAGCCCCAGCATTTT. It yields the protein CASSNRDKSNQPQHF.

The chain links TRBV11-3 to TRBJ2-1; D is ambiguous. Germline CDR1 and CDR2: SGHNT and YENEEA. The CDR3 contains 13 residues. V was clipped by 1 base and J by 7 bases, with 8 bases between them. The CDR3 DNA reads TGTGCCAGCAGCTTAGTCGCACCGAATGAGCAGTTCTTC. Translated, it gives CASSLVAPNEQFF.

This chain uses TRBV13 with TRBJ1-3; D might be TRBD1 (6 bases). V shed 5 bases and J shed 0 bases, with 11 bases lying between them. Germline values: CDR1 PRHDT, CDR2 FYEKMQ (reference sequence). The CDR3 runs to 15 residues. DNA for the CDR3: TGTGCCAGCAGCCCCCGGACAGCCTCTGGAAACACCATATATTTT. As protein: CASSPRTASGNTIYF.

The gene calls are TRBV10-3 and TRBJ2-3; TRBD2 matches at 12 bases. Germline CDR1 ENHRY, CDR2 SYGVKD. The CDR3 is 18 residues long. V lost 3 bases to trimming and J lost 5 bases; unmatched junction nucleotides: 12. The CDR3 loop is CAISDRLAGVSPRDTQYF. CDR3 DNA: TGTGCCATCAGTGACCGACTAGCGGGAGTCTCTCCTAGAGATACGCAGTATTTT.

The chain joins TRBV27 to TRBJ1-1; 7 bases fit TRBD1. The CDR3 is made up of 17 amino acids. The J segment lost 1 base and the V segment lost 5 bases, leaving 13 bases of the junction unmatched. Germline CDR1 MNHEY, CDR2 SMNVEV (reference sequence). The CDR3 DNA follows: TGTGCCAGCAGTCTAAGCCTTGAGGACAGGCCGAACACTGAAGCTTTCTTT. Protein sequence: CASSLSLEDRPNTEAFF.

V usage is TRBV2 and J usage is TRBJ1-6; 7 bases map to TRBD1. CDR3 size: 15 residues. The V and J ends lost 4 bases and 8 bases, in that order; junction bases with no gene match: 8. Germline CDR1 and CDR2: SNHLY and FYNNEI. The CDR3 here is CASSGVGQRDSPLHF. The CDR3 DNA reads TGTGCCAGCAGTGGGGTGGGACAGCGAGATTCACCCCTCCACTTT.

The chain combines TRBV6-1 with TRBJ2-7, with D possibly matching TRBD1 (5 bases). V shed 3 bases and J shed 2 bases, with 14 bases lying between them. Germline V gene lookup returns CDR1 MNHNS and CDR2 SASEGT. The CDR3 contains 15 residues. CDR3 coding DNA: TGTGCCAGCAGTGATCAGGCAGGGCCCACCTACGAGCAGTACTTC. Its translation is CASSDQAGPTYEQYF.

J is TRBJ2-1 and V is TRBV13; 8 nucleotides align to TRBD2. This CDR3 contains 15 residues. J lost 1 base, V lost 8 bases, and 7 bases had no gene match. CDR1 PRHDT and CDR2 FYEKMQ come from the germline V gene (reference sequence). The CDR3 sequence is CASDERELSYNEQFF. The DNA for the CDR3 is TGTGCCAGCGATGAGCGGGAGCTGTCCTACAATGAGCAGTTCTTC.